A selection of T cell receptor beta chains follows, all from one sample in a study of T-cell memory formation after mild COVID-19. TCRdb fed the 5' RACE reads into MiXCR, producing one record per CDR3 protein. Of approximately 150,000 distinct CDR3 sequences listed, roughly a fifth were seen once; the top ten hold 2% to 2.5%. Sequencing used PBMCs or a T cell subset sorted from them (not recorded which). The source of these receptors is an adult woman who had mild COVID-19 (a few samples of this study predate the infection). Cell type and time point are not known. Both conserved end residues are part of each CDR3. Fields, in order: J gene, V gene, CDR3 length, CDR3 protein.

>TRBJ2-4|TRBV4-1|14
CASSPVLAKNIQYF
>TRBJ2-2|TRBV7-9|16
CASSFPILAVTGELFF
>TRBJ2-1|TRBV12-3/TRBV12-4|15
CASRPGQGYYNEQFF
>TRBJ1-2|TRBV4-1|17
CASSQGGGGNTFNGYTF
>TRBJ2-1|TRBV7-3|16
CASSHQPGLHYNEQFF
>TRBJ2-3|TRBV7-2|17
CASSLVAVRARTDTQYF
>TRBJ1-2|TRBV5-5|15
CASSRGQGINYGYTF
>TRBJ1-2|TRBV12-3/TRBV12-4|14
CASKITRHIGGYTF
>TRBJ2-7|TRBV2|14
CASSGMGPPYEQYF
>TRBJ2-7|TRBV7-9|14
CASSSRKDRYEQYF
>TRBJ2-3|TRBV7-2|16
CASSTRVRQFTDTQYF
>TRBJ2-7|TRBV3-1|14
CASSPNWSGYEQYF
>TRBJ2-2|TRBV5-1|16
CASSLDGTANTGELFF
>TRBJ1-1|TRBV3-1|14
CASSPSLQYTVAFF
>TRBJ1-6|TRBV20-1|15
CSANGPPSYNSPLHF
>TRBJ2-3|TRBV18|15
CASSRDSSRTDTQYF
>TRBJ1-6|TRBV5-1|13
CASRAGNNSPLHF
>TRBJ1-6|TRBV7-8|14
CASSRSNRNSPLHF
>TRBJ2-7|TRBV7-2|18
CASSSGLAGGSNYYEQYF
>TRBJ1-1|TRBV5-4|14
CASTIGGLNTEAFF
>TRBJ2-3|TRBV19|14
CASRPRDPTDTQYF
>TRBJ1-1|TRBV24-1|17
CATSDSRQGIMNTEAFF